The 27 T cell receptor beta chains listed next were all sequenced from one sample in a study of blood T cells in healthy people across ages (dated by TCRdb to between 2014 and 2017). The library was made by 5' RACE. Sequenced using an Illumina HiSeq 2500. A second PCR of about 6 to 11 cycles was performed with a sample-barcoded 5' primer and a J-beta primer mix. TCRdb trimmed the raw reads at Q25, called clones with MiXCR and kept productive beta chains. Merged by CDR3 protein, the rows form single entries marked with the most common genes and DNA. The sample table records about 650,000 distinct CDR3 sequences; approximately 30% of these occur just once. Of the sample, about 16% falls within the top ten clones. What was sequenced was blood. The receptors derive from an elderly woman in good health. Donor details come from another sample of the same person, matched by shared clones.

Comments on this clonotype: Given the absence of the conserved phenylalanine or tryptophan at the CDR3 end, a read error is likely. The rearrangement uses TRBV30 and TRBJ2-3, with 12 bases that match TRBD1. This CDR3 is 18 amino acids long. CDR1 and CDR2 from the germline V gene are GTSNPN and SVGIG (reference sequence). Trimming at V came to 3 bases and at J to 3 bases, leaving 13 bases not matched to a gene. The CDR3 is CAWRMGQGAVTRTDTQYL. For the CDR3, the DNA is TGTGCCTGGAGGATGGGACAGGGGGCGGTGACGAGGACAGATACGCAGTATTTG.

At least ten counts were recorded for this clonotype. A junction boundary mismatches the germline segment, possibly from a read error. The CDR3 DNA sequence: TGCGCCAGCAGCTTGGTAGTCACAGATACGCAGTATTTT. Residues: CASSLVVTDTQYF. The chain carries TRBV7-2 and TRBJ2-3; D gene uncertain. The CDR3 spans 13 residues. The germline CDR1 and CDR2 sequences are SGHTA and FQGNSA.

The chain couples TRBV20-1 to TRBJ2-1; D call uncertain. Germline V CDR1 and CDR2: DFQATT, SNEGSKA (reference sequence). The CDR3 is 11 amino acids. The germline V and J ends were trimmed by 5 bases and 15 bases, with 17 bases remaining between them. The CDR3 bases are TGCAGTGCTTCCGGGCAAGAGACCCCGTTCTTC. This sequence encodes CSASGQETPFF.

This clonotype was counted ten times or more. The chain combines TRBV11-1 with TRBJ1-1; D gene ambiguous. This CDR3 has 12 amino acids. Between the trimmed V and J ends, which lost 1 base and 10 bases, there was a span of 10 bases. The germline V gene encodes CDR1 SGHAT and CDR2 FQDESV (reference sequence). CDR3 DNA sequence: TGTGCCAGCAGCTTAGTCGACTCCCGAGCTTTCTTT. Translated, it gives CASSLVDSRAFF.

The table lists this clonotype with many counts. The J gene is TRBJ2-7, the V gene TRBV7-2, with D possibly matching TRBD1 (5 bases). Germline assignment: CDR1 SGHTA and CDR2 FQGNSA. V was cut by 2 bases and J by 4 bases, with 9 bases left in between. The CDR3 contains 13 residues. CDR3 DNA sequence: TGTGCCAGCAGCTTATTCCAGGGATACGAGCAGTACTTC. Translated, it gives CASSLFQGYEQYF.

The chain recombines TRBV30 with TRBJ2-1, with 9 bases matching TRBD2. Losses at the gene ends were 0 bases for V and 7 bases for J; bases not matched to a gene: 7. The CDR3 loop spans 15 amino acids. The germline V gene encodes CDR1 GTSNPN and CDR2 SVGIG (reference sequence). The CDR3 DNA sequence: TGTGCCTGGAGTGTAGGAGCGGGAGGCTCTAATGAGCAGTTCTTC. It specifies CAWSVGAGGSNEQFF.

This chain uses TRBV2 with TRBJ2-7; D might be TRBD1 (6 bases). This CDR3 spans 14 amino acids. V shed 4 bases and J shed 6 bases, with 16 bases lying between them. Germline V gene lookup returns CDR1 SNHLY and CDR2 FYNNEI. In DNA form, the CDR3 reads TGTGCCAGCAGTGTTCGGGGACACCAGAGCGAGCAGTACTTC. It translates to CASSVRGHQSEQYF.

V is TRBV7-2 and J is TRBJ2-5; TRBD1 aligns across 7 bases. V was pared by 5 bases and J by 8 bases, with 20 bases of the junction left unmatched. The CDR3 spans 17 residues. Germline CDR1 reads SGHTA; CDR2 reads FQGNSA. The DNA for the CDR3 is TGTGCCAGCAGCATCTCGGGAACAGGGGTTTACGGAGACACCCAGTACTTC. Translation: CASSISGTGVYGDTQYF.

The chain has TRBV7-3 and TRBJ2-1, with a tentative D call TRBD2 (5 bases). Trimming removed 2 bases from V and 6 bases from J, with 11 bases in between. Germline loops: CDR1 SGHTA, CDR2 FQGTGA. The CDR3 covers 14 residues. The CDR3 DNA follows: TGTGCCAGCAGCTTAGCGGGTCCAGCCAATGAGCAGTTCTTC. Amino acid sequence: CASSLAGPANEQFF.

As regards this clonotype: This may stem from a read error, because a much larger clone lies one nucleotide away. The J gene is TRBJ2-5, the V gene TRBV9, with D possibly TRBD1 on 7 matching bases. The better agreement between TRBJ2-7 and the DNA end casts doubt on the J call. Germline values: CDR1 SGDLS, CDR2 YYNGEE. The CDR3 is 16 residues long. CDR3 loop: CASSVSPSPGGGEQYF. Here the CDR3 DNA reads TGTGCCAGCAGCGTAAGTCCGAGCCCAGGGGGAGGCGAGCAGTACTTC.

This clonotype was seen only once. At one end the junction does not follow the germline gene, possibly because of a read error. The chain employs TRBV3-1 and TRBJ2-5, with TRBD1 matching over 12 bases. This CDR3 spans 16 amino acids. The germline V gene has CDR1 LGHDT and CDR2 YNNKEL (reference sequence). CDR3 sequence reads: CASSQPGTGGQEAQYF. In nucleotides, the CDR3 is TGTGCCAGCAGCCAACCCGGGACAGGGGGCCAAGAGGCCCAGTACTTC.

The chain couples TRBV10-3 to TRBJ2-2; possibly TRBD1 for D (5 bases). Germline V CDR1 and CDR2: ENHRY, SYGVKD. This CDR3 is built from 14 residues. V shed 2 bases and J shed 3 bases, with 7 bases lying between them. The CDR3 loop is CAISELQDTGELFF. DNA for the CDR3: TGTGCCATCAGTGAGCTACAGGACACCGGGGAGCTGTTTTTT.

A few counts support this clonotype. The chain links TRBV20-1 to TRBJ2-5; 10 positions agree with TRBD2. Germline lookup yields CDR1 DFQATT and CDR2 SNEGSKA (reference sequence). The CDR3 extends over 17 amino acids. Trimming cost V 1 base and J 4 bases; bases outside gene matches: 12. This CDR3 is CSARATWTSGSAETQYF. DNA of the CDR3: TGCAGTGCTAGAGCCACGTGGACTAGCGGTTCGGCAGAGACCCAGTACTTC.

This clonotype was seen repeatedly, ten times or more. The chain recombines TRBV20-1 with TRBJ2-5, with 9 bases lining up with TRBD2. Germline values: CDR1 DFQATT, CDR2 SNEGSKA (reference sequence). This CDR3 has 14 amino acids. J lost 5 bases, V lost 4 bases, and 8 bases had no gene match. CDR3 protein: CSANPGLATETQYF. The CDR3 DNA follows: TGCAGTGCTAACCCGGGACTAGCAACGGAGACCCAGTACTTC.

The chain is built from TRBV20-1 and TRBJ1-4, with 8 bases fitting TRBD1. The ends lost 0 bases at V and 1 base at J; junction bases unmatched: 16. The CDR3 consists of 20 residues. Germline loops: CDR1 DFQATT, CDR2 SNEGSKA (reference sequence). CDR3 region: CSARDGSAGGILLTNEKLFF. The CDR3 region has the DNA TGCAGTGCTAGAGATGGGTCCGCAGGGGGCATATTATTAACTAATGAAAAACTGTTTTTT.

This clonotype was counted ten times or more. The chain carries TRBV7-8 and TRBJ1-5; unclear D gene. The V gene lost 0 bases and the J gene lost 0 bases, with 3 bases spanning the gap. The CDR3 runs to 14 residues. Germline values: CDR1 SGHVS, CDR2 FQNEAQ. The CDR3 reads CASSLAYSNQPQHF. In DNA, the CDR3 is TGTGCCAGCAGCTTAGCTTATAGCAATCAGCCCCAGCATTTT.

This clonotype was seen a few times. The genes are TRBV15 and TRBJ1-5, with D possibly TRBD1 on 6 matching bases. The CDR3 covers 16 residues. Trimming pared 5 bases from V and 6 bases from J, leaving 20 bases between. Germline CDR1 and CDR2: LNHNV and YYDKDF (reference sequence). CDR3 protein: CATSPGARGRRQPQHF. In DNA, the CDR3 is TGTGCCACCAGCCCCGGGGCCAGGGGTCGCCGTCAGCCCCAGCATTTT.

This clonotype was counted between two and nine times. The CDR3 protein is CASSYNPNEQFF. As DNA, the CDR3 is TGTGCCAGCAGCTATAACCCCAATGAGCAGTTCTTC. The chain uses TRBV7-6 and TRBJ2-1; D call uncertain. V was trimmed by 4 bases and J by 6 bases, leaving 7 bases between them. The CDR3 is 12 amino acids. Germline V gene lookup returns CDR1 SGHVS and CDR2 FNYEAQ. Filled out from reference TRBV7-6 and TRBJ2-1, the complete variable domain reads GAGVSQSPRYKVTKRGQDVALRCDPISGHVSLYWYRQALGQGPEFLTYFNYEAQQDKSGLPNDRFSAERPEGSISTLTIQRTEQRDSAMYRCASSYNPNEQFFGPGTRLTVL.

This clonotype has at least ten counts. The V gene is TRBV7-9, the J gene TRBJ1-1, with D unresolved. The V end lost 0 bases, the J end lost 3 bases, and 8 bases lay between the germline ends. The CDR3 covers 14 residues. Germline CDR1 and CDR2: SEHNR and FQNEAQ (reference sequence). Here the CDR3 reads CASSLARTDTEAFF. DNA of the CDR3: TGTGCCAGCAGCTTAGCGAGGACGGACACTGAAGCTTTCTTT.

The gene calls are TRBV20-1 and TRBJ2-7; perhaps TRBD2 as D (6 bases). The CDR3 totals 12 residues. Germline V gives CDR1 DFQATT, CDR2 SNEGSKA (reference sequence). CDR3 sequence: CGASDISYEQYF. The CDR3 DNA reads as TGCGGGGCTAGCGACATCTCCTACGAGCAGTACTTC.

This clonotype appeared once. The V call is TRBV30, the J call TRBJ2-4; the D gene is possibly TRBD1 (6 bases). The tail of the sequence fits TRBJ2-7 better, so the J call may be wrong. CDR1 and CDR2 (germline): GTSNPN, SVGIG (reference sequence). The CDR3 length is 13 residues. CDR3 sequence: CAWRRTDGYEQYF. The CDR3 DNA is TGTGCCTGGAGGAGGACAGATGGCTACGAGCAGTACTTC.

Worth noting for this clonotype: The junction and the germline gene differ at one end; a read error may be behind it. The DNA of the CDR3 is TGTGCCATCAGTGAGTCAGCGGGAGCCGGGGCCAAAAACATTCAGTACTTC. Protein: CAISESAGAGAKNIQYF. The chain uses TRBV12-3 or TRBV12-4 and TRBJ2-4, with 8 bases matching TRBD2. This CDR3 spans 17 amino acids.

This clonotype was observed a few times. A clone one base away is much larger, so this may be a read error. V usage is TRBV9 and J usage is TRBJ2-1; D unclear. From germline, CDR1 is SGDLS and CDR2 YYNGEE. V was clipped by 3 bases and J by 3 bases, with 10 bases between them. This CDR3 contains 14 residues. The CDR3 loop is CASSGSPVYNEQFF. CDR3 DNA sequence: TGTGCCAGCAGCGGGTCTCCGGTCTACAATGAGCAGTTCTTC.

CDR3 amino acids: CASSLSVQSGGELFF. In nucleotides, the CDR3 is TGCGCCAGCAGCTTGTCTGTCCAGTCGGGCGGGGAGCTGTTTTTT. The gene calls are TRBV5-1 and TRBJ2-2; D not certain. The germline gives CDR1 SGHRS, CDR2 YFSETQ. The CDR3 runs to 15 residues. Deletions cut 1 base from V and 7 bases from J, with 14 bases between.

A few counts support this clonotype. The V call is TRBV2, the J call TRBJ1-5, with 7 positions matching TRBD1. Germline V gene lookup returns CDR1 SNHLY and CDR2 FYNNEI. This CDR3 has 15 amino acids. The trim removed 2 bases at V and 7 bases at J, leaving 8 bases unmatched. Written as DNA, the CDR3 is TGTGCCAGCAGTGAATATCGACAGGGCGGGCAGCCCCAGCATTTT. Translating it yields CASSEYRQGGQPQHF.

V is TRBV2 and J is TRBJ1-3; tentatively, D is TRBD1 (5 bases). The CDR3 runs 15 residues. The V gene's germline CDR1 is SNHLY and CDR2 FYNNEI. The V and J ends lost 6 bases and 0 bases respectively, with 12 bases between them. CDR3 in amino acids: CASRADISSGNTIYF. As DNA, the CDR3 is TGTGCCAGCAGGGCGGACATAAGCTCTGGAAACACCATATATTTT.

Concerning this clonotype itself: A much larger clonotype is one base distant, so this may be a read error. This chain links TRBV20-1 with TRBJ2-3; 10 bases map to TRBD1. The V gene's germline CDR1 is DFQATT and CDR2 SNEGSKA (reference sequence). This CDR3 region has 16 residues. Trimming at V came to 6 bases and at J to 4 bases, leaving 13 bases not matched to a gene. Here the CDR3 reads CSAGVGTGDGADTQYF. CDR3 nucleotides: TGCAGTGCGGGCGTAGGGACAGGGGATGGTGCAGATACGCAGTATTTT.